These 9 T cell receptor beta chains originate from one sample sequenced in a study of control samples from healthy donors and cancer patients. Clones were read by immunoSEQ multiplex PCR, and TCRdb kept only the in-frame ones, dropping some. The data hold roughly 80,000 clones, with around nine tenths observed a single time. The specimen sequenced was blood. All receptors come from a man aged 45-65 years in good health.

The table lists this clone with a count of one. CDR3 protein: CASSNDRTGELFF. Here the CDR3 DNA reads TGTGCCAGCAGTAATGACAGGACCGGGGAGCTGTTTTTT. The chain combines TRBV12-3 or TRBV12-4 with TRBJ2-2; tentative D call: TRBD1 (6 bases). The CDR3 consists of 13 residues. Trimming removed 5 bases from V and 5 bases from J, with 9 bases in between.

The rearrangement joins TRBV14 to TRBJ2-3; 9 bases agree with TRBD2. The ends lost 1 base at V and 0 bases at J; junction bases unmatched: 11. The germline V gene has CDR1 SGHDN and CDR2 FVKESK. The CDR3 runs to 19 residues. The CDR3 bases are TGTGCCAGCAGCCAAGTGTATTCAGCGGGGGGATCTAGCACAGATACGCAGTATTTT. It translates to CASSQVYSAGGSSTDTQYF.

CDR3 bases: TGTGCCAGCAGCCCCCGCATCACAGGGTCTTATTCCGGGGAGCTGTTTTTT. Translating gives CASSPRITGSYSGELFF. The J gene is TRBJ2-2, the V gene TRBV7-8; TRBD1 might be the D (6 bases). Germline values: CDR1 SGHVS, CDR2 FQNEAQ. This CDR3 comprises 17 residues. V was shortened by 5 bases and J by 6 bases, with 22 bases between the two germline ends.

The gene calls are TRBV6-5 and TRBJ1-2, with TRBD1 identical over 9 bases. V shed 8 bases and J 2 bases; nucleotides not matched to a gene: 6. Germline V gene sequence: CDR1 MNHEY, CDR2 SVGAGI. This CDR3 has 14 amino acids. CDR3 protein: CASSGTGRNYGYTF. The CDR3, as DNA: TGTGCCAGCTCAGGGACAGGGCGAAACTATGGCTACACCTTC.

This CDR3 reads CASSLGLAGDYEQYF. DNA for the CDR3: TGTGCCAGCAGTCTTGGCCTAGCGGGGGACTACGAGCAGTACTTC. The chain has TRBV9 and TRBJ2-7; 10 bases fit TRBD2. The CDR3 contains 15 residues. J gave up 3 bases and V 5 bases, and 8 bases lay outside the gene matches. CDR1 and CDR2 (germline): SGDLS, YYNGEE.

The V gene is TRBV7-2, the J gene TRBJ1-5; no clear D. CDR3 size: 14 residues. Trimming pared 4 bases from V and 1 base from J, leaving 8 bases between. From germline, CDR1 is SGHTA and CDR2 FQGNSA. CDR3 bases: TGTGCCAGCAGCTCGGGTAGGAGCAATCAGCCCCAGCATTTT. It is translated as CASSSGRSNQPQHF.

This chain connects TRBV19 to TRBJ2-5; perhaps D is TRBD1 or TRBD2 (5 bases each). Looked up from germline, CDR1 is LNHDA and CDR2 is SQIVND (reference sequence). The CDR3 spans 13 residues. Trimming shortened V by 5 bases and J by 4 bases, and 11 bases separated the two germline ends. CDR3 DNA sequence: TGTGCCAGTAGTTCCGCAGGGAGAGAGACCCAGTACTTC. Residues: CASSSAGRETQYF.

This chain links TRBV5-6 with TRBJ2-1, with D maybe TRBD2 (6 bases). From germline, CDR1 is SGHDT and CDR2 YYEEEE. The CDR3 length is 14 residues. The germline V and J ends were trimmed by 3 bases and 7 bases, with 14 bases remaining between them. The CDR3: CASSSGTPINEQFF. The DNA for the CDR3 is TGTGCCAGCAGCTCCGGGACTCCTATAAATGAGCAGTTCTTC.

The chain employs TRBV11-3 and TRBJ2-7; 10 nucleotides match TRBD2. J was trimmed by 2 bases and V by 5 bases; bases with no gene match: 3. The CDR3 covers 14 residues. Germline V lookup: CDR1 SGHNT, CDR2 YENEEA. The CDR3 loop is CASSQRGGTYEQYF. The CDR3 DNA is TGTGCCAGCAGCCAGCGGGGGGGGACCTACGAGCAGTACTTC.